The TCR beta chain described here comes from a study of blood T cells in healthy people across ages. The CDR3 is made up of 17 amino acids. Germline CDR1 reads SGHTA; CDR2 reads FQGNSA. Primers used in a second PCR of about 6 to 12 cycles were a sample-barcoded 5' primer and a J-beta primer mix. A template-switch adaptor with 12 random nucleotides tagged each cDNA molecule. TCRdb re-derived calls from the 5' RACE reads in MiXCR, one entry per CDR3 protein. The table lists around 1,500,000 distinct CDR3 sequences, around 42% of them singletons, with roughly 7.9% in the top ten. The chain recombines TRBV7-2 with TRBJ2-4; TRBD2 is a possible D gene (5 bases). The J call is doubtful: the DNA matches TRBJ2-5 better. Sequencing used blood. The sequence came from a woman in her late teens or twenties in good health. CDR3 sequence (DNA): TGTGCCAGCAGCCCACTAACTGGCGGGCTGGAACAAGAGACCCAGTACTTC. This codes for CASSPLTGGLEQETQYF.